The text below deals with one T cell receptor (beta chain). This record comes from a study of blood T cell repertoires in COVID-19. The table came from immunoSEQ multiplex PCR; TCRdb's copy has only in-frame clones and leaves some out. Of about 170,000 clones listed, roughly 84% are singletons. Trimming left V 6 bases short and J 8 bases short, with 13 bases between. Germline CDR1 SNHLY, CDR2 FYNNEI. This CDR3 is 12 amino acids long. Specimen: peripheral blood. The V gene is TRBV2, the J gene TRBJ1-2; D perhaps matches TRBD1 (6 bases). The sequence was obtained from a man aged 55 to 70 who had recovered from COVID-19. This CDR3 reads CASSTGPQGYTF. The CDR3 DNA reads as TGTGCCAGCAGCACAGGGCCTCAGGGCTACACCTTC.